These 20 T cell receptor beta chains came from one sample sequenced in a study of shared clonotypes between healthy human individuals. Method: immunoSEQ multiplex PCR; TCRdb's copy keeps in-frame clones and lacks some. Among approximately 710,000 clones listed, 80% to 95% were seen once. The sequenced sample consisted of memory CD8+ T cells from PBMCs. The subset is: CD45RO+ cells pooled with CCR7-negative TemRA cells. The receptors stem from a man aged 18 to 35 in good health. Some clones in this sample may be carry-over from other donors' samples.

This chain connects TRBV7-9 to TRBJ1-1; 9 nucleotides agree with TRBD1. Germline values: CDR1 SEHNR, CDR2 FQNEAQ (reference sequence). The CDR3 has 17 amino acids. The junction had 9 bases not matched to a gene; V was cut back by 1 base and J by 3 bases. CDR3: CASSLGTGGYLDTEAFF. CDR3 DNA: TGTGCCAGCAGCTTAGGCACAGGGGGCTACCTGGACACTGAAGCTTTCTTT.

This sequence joins TRBV4-1 and TRBJ2-7; D not resolved. From germline, CDR1 is MGHRA and CDR2 YSYEKL. CDR3 length: 14 residues. Trimming removed 1 base from V and 1 base from J, with 8 bases in between. CDR3 bases: TGCGCCAGCAGCCAAGTTTGGAATTCCTACGAGCAGTACTTC. Translated: CASSQVWNSYEQYF.

This clone has just a few counts. The rearrangement links TRBV7-9 to TRBJ1-1; D gene uncertain. This CDR3 comprises 14 residues. CDR1 SEHNR and CDR2 FQNEAQ come from the germline V gene (reference sequence). V gave up 2 bases and J gave up 0 bases, with 7 bases separating them. CDR3 sequence: CASSLIDVNTEAFF. Here the CDR3 DNA reads TGTGCCAGCAGCTTAATCGACGTGAACACTGAAGCTTTCTTT.

The rearrangement links TRBV29-1 to TRBJ2-7; possibly TRBD1 for D (6 bases). V gave up 0 bases and J gave up 2 bases, with 14 bases separating them. Germline CDR1 reads SQVTM; CDR2 reads ANQGSEA. This CDR3 spans 15 amino acids. The CDR3 sequence: CSVEDRGTGTYEQYF. DNA for the CDR3: TGCAGCGTTGAAGATAGGGGGACGGGGACCTACGAGCAGTACTTC.

The J gene is TRBJ1-1, the V gene TRBV4-3, with a weak D call TRBD1 (5 bases). Between the trimmed V and J ends, which lost 4 bases and 8 bases, there was a span of 11 bases. Germline CDR1 LGHNA, CDR2 YSLEER. The CDR3 has 12 amino acids. The CDR3 reads CASSLVGGEAFF. The DNA of the CDR3 is TGCGCCAGCAGCCTCGTCGGGGGAGAAGCTTTCTTT.

This clone was found many times. The rearrangement uses TRBV7-8 and TRBJ1-2; a weak D match, TRBD1 (6 bases). CDR1 SGHVS and CDR2 FQNEAQ come from the germline V gene. The CDR3 length is 14 residues. Trimming took 5 bases from V and 6 from J, leaving 16 bases between them. CDR3 sequence: CASSEKGGWHGYTF. The CDR3 bases are TGTGCCAGCAGCGAGAAGGGGGGGTGGCATGGCTACACCTTC.

The rearrangement links TRBV28 to TRBJ2-6; D is undetermined. From germline, CDR1 is MDHEN and CDR2 SYDVKM. CDR3 length: 18 residues. Trimming took 2 bases from V and 0 from J, leaving 14 bases between them. In DNA, the CDR3 is TGTGCCAGCAGTTTACGGGCAGCGATCCTCTCTGGGGCCAACGTCCTGACTTTC. Protein product: CASSLRAAILSGANVLTF. The full variable domain, completed using reference TRBV28 and TRBJ2-6, is DVKVTQSSRYLVKRTGEKVFLECVQDMDHENMFWYRQDPGLGLRLIYFSYDVKMKEKGDIPEGYSVSREKKERFSLILESASTNQTSMYLCASSLRAAILSGANVLTFGAGSRLTVL.

This chain connects TRBV29-1 to TRBJ1-4, with TRBD1 matching 7 bases. CDR1 is SQVTM and CDR2 is ANQGSEA in the germline V gene. The length of the CDR3 is 14 residues. V lost 7 bases, J lost 7 bases, and 12 bases stayed unmatched. CDR3: CSAVTGSDSEKLFF. The CDR3 DNA follows: TGCAGCGCCGTGACAGGGAGTGATAGTGAAAAACTGTTTTTT.

This chain links TRBV6-5 with TRBJ2-1; 11 bases are a match to TRBD2. The CDR3 has 15 residues. CDR1 MNHEY and CDR2 SVGAGI come from the germline V gene. The V and J ends lost 7 bases and 2 bases, in that order; junction bases with no gene match: 4. In nucleotides, the CDR3 is TGTGCCAGCACTCAACTAGCGGGAGCCTACAATGAGCAGTTCTTC. Translated: CASTQLAGAYNEQFF.

The V and J genes are TRBV28 and TRBJ2-1, with D perhaps TRBD1 or TRBD2 (5 bases each). Trimming removed 2 bases at V and 10 bases at J, with 18 bases between. Germline CDR1 reads MDHEN; CDR2 reads SYDVKM. CDR3 size: 15 residues. CDR3 sequence: CASSLLTGPRGEQFF. CDR3 DNA: TGTGCCAGCAGTTTACTAACGGGGCCCCGAGGGGAGCAGTTCTTC.

The rearrangement joins TRBV5-8 to TRBJ2-1; 8 positions match TRBD1. Germline V lookup: CDR1 SGHTS, CDR2 YDEGEE. V was pared by 4 bases and J by 1 base, with 7 bases of the junction left unmatched. The CDR3 loop spans 16 amino acids. CDR3 DNA sequence: TGTGCCAGCAGCCCCAGGACAGGGCTTTCCTACAATGAGCAGTTCTTC. Its translation: CASSPRTGLSYNEQFF.

J is TRBJ2-1 and V is TRBV11-3; 12 bases map to TRBD1. The CDR3 totals 15 residues. The germline gives CDR1 SGHNT, CDR2 YENEEA. V dropped 5 bases and J dropped 8; count of bases not matched to a gene: 7. The CDR3 sequence: CASSNRDRGRDEQFF. The CDR3 nucleotides read TGTGCCAGCAGCAACCGGGACAGGGGGCGCGATGAGCAGTTCTTC.

The chain employs TRBV29-1 and TRBJ2-2; D remains unclear. Germline V gives CDR1 SQVTM, CDR2 ANQGSEA. CDR3 length: 13 residues. Trimming shortened V by 7 bases and J by 2 bases, and 11 bases separated the two germline ends. CDR3 sequence: CSGKMGNTGELFF. The CDR3 DNA reads TGCAGCGGGAAGATGGGCAACACCGGGGAGCTGTTTTTT.

The chain carries TRBV9 and TRBJ1-2; D possibly corresponds to TRBD1 (5 bases). V was pared by 3 bases and J by 7 bases, with 19 bases between. The CDR3 has 15 amino acids. CDR1 and CDR2 (germline): SGDLS, YYNGEE. This CDR3 reads CASSAAAGGAGGYTF. The CDR3 DNA follows: TGTGCCAGCAGCGCGGCTGCGGGAGGGGCCGGTGGCTACACCTTC.

CDR3 DNA sequence: TGCGCCAGCAGCTTGGGGTCCTACACTGAAGCTTTCTTT. It encodes CASSLGSYTEAFF. The chain couples TRBV5-1 to TRBJ1-1; D ambiguous. CDR1 is SGHRS, CDR2 YFSETQ, per germline. This CDR3 has 13 residues. V lost 0 bases and J lost 3, with 6 bases in between.

The rearrangement links TRBV28 to TRBJ2-1; D is unclear. This CDR3 has 14 residues. The germline CDR1 and CDR2 sequences are MDHEN and SYDVKM. Trimming pared 5 bases from V and 7 bases from J, leaving 15 bases between. CDR3 in DNA: TGTGCCAGCAGTCTCGTCCACTTCCGGAATGAGCAGTTCTTC. It yields the protein CASSLVHFRNEQFF.

This chain uses TRBV18 with TRBJ2-7; D might be TRBD1 or TRBD2, each matching 6 bases. The CDR3 has 16 residues. The V gene's germline CDR1 is KGHSH and CDR2 LQKENI. V shed 6 bases and J shed 3 bases, with 21 bases lying between them. CDR3 sequence: CASSVGGTRTIYEQYF. CDR3 bases: TGTGCCAGCTCCGTAGGGGGGACTCGGACTATCTACGAGCAGTACTTC.

The chain joins TRBV4-1 to TRBJ2-7; no reliable D call. V was trimmed by 1 base and J by 0 bases, leaving 4 bases between them. The CDR3 covers 13 residues. Germline V CDR1 and CDR2: MGHRA, YSYEKL. For the CDR3, the DNA is TGCGCCAGCAGCCAAGCTCACTCCTACGAGCAGTACTTC. It yields the protein CASSQAHSYEQYF.

The V gene is TRBV30, the J gene TRBJ2-7, with TRBD2 identical over 8 bases. Germline values: CDR1 GTSNPN, CDR2 SVGIG (reference sequence). The trim removed 2 bases at V and 3 bases at J, leaving 12 bases unmatched. The CDR3 totals 16 residues. CDR3: CAWSRPAGVTSYEQYF. The DNA of the CDR3 is TGTGCCTGGAGTCGCCCAGCGGGAGTTACCAGCTACGAGCAGTACTTC.

The chain links TRBV27 to TRBJ2-5; D is perhaps TRBD1 or TRBD2 (5 bases each). V lost 3 bases to trimming and J lost 5 bases, with 16 bases between them. The CDR3 extends over 15 amino acids. Germline lookup yields CDR1 MNHEY and CDR2 SMNVEV (reference sequence). CDR3: CASSLYLRGPETQYF. The CDR3 bases are TGTGCCAGCAGTTTGTATTTGAGGGGCCCGGAGACCCAGTACTTC.